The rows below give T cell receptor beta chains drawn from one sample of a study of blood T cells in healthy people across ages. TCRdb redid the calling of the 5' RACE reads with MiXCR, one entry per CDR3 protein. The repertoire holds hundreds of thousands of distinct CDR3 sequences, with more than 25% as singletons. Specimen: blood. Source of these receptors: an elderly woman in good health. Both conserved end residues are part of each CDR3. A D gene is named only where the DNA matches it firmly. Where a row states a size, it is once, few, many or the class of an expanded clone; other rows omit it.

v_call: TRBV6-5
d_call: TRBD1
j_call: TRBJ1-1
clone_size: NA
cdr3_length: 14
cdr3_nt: TGTGCCAGCAGCTACAGGGGGGGATACACTGAAGCTTTCTTT
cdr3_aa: CASSYRGGYTEAFF

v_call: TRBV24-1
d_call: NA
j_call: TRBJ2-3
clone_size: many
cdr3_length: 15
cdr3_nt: TGTGCCACCAGTGACCCGGGGCAAGCCACAGATACGCAGTATTTT
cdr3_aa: CATSDPGQATDTQYF

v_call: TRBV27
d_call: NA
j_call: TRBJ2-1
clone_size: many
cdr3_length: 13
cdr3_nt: TGTGCCAGCGGGAACCGACTCACCCATGAGCAGTTCTTC
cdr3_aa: CASGNRLTHEQFF

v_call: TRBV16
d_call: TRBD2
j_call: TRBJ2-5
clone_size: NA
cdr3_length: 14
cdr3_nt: TGTGCCAGCAGCCCGAACGCGGGGGGAGAGACCCAGTACTTC
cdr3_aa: CASSPNAGGETQYF

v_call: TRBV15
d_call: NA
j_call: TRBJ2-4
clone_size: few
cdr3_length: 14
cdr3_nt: TGTGCCGCCAGCAGGGACTTAGCCAAAAACATTCAGTACTTC
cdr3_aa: CAASRDLAKNIQYF

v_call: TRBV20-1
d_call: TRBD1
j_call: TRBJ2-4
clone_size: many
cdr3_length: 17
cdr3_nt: TGCAGTGCTAGGTCGGGACAGGGGGCTTTAGCCAAAAACATTCAGTACTTC
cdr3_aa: CSARSGQGALAKNIQYF

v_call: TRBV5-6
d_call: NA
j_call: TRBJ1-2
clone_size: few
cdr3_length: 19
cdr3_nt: TGTGCCAGCACCCGACGTACCGGGACTCCGAGCCCTTTCCCTGGTGGCTACACCTTC
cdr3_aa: CASTRRTGTPSPFPGGYTF

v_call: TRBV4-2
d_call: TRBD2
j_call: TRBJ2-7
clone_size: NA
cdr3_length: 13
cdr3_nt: TGTTCCCTGACCCTTAGCGGGGACTACGAGCAGTACTTC
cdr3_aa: CSLTLSGDYEQYF

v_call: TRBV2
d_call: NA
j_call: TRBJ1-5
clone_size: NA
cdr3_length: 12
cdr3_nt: TGTGCCAGCAGTGAAGAACGGCAGCCCCAGCATTTT
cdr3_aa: CASSEERQPQHF

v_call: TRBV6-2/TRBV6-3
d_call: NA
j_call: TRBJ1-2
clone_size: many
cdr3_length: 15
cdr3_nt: TGTGCCAGCACCCCAGCCGGGGGAACTACCTATGGCTACACCTTC
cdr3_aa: CASTPAGGTTYGYTF

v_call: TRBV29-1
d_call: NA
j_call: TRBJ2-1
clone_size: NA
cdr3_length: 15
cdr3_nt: TGCAGCGTTGAAACCGGAGGGAGCTCCTACAATGAGCAGTTCTTC
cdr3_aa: CSVETGGSSYNEQFF

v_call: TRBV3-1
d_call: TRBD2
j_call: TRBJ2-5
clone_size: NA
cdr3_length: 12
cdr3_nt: TGTGCCAGCGGGGGGGAGGGGGAGACCCAGTACTTC
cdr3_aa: CASGGEGETQYF

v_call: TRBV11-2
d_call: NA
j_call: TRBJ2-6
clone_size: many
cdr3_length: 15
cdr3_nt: TGTGCCAGCAGCCCGAGACAGATCAAGTCCAACGTCCTGACTTTC
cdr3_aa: CASSPRQIKSNVLTF

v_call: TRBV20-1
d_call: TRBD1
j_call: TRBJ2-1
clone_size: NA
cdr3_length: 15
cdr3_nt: TGCAGTGCTAGCACCACAGGGGTGGATTACAATGAGCAGTTCTTC
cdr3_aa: CSASTTGVDYNEQFF

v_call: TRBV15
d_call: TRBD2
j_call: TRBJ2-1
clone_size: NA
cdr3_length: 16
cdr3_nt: TGTGCCACCAGCCTTAAACTAGCGGGAGGAGGGAATGAGCAGTTCTTC
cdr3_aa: CATSLKLAGGGNEQFF

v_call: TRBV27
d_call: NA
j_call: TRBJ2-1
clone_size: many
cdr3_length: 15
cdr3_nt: TGTGCCAGCGGACGCCGACCGAGCTCCTACAATGAGCAGTTCTTC
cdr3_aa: CASGRRPSSYNEQFF

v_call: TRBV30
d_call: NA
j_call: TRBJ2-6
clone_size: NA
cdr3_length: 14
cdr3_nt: NA
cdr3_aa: CAWGSGSGANVRTF

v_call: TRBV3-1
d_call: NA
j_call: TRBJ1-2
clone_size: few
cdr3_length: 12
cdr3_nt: TGTGCCAGCAGCCAGGGGAACTCTGGCTACACCTTC
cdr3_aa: CASSQGNSGYTF

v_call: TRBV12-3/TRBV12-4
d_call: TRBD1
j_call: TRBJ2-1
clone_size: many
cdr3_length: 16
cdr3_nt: TGTGCCAGCAGCCGCATCCAGGGACAGTCCTACAATGAGCAGTTCTTC
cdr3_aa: CASSRIQGQSYNEQFF

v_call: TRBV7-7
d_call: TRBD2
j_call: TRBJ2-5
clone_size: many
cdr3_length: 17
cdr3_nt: TGTGCCAGCCAACAGCTAGCGGGGGGGCCTGGACGAGAGACCCAGTACTTC
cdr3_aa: CASQQLAGGPGRETQYF

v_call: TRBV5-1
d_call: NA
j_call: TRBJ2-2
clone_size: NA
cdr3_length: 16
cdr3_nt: TGCGCCAGCAGCTTGGCCGGTGAGGGAAACGCCGGGGAGCTGTTTTTT
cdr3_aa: CASSLAGEGNAGELFF

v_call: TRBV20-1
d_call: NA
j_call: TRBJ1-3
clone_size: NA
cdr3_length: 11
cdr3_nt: TGCAGTGCTAGAGTTGGAAACACCATATATTTT
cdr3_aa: CSARVGNTIYF

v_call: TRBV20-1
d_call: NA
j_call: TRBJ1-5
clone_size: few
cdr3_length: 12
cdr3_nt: TGCAGTGCTGTTTATGGCGGTCAGCCCCAGCATTTT
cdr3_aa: CSAVYGGQPQHF

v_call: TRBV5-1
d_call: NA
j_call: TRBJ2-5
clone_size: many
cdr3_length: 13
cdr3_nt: TGCGCCAGCAGCCAGGTTCAGGGAGAGACCCAGTACTTC
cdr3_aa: CASSQVQGETQYF

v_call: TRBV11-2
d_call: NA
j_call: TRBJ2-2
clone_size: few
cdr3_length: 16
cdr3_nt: TGTGCCAGCAGCTTAGTGAGGGGACTCCCCACCGGGGAGCTGTTTTTT
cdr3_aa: CASSLVRGLPTGELFF

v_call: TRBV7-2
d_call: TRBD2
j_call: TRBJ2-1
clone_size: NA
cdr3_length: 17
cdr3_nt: TGTGCCAGCAGCCCTCCAGTGGCTGCGGGGGGCCGGAATGAGCAGTTCTTC
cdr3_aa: CASSPPVAAGGRNEQFF

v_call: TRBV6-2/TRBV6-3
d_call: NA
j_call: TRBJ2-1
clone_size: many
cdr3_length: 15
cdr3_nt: TGTGCCAGCAGTTACTTGGCAGGGTTTAAGAATGAGCAGTTCTTC
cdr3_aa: CASSYLAGFKNEQFF

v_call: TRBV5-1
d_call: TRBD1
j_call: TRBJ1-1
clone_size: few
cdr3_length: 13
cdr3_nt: TGCGCCAGCAGCTTGGACAGGGGCCCTGAAGCTTTCTTT
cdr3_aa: CASSLDRGPEAFF

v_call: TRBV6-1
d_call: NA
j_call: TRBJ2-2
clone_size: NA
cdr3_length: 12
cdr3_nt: TGTGCCAGCCGGCGGGAAACCGGGGAGCTGTTTTTT
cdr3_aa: CASRRETGELFF

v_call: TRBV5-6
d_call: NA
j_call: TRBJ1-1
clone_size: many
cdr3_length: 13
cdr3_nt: TGTGCCAGCAGCTTGGTCTCGACAGACGAAGCTTTCTTT
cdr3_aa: CASSLVSTDEAFF

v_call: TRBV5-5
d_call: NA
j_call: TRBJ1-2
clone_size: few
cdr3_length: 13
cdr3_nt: TGTGCCAGCAGCTTGGCGACGGAGGGTGGCTACACCTTC
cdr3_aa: CASSLATEGGYTF

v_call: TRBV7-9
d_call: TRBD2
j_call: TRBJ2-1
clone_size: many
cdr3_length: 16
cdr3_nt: TGTGCCAGCAGCGCTACCAATTTCGGGACTAGCACTGAGCAGTTCTTC
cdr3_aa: CASSATNFGTSTEQFF

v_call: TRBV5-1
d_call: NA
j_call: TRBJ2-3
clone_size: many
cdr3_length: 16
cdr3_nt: TGCGCCAGCAGCTACGGTTGGGGGTCGTCCACAGATACGCAGTATTTT
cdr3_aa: CASSYGWGSSTDTQYF

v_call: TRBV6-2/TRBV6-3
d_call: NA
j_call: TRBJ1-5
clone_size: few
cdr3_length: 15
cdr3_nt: TGTGCCAGCAGTTACTCTAGCCCAGGCAATCAGCCCCAGCATTTT
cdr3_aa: CASSYSSPGNQPQHF

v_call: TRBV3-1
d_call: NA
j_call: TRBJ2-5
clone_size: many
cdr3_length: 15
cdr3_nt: TGTGCCAGCAGCCAAGGGCGCGAGGGACCCGGAACCCAGTACTTC
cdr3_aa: CASSQGREGPGTQYF

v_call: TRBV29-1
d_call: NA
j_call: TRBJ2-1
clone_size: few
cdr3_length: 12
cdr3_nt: TGCAGCGCCGAGAGACCGGGGGATGAGCAGTTCTTC
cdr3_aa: CSAERPGDEQFF

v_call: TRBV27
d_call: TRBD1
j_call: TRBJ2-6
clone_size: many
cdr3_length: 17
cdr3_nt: TGTGCCAGCAGTCCCGGGGACAGGGAGCCTGGGGCCAACGTCCTGACTTTC
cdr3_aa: CASSPGDREPGANVLTF

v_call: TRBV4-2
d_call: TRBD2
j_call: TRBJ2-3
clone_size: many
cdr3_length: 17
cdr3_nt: TGTGCCAGCAGCCAAGATCTGACTAGCGGGGGAGATTTTACGCAGTATTTT
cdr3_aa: CASSQDLTSGGDFTQYF

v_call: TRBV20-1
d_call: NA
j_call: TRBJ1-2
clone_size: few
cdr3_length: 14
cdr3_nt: TGCAGTGCGGAAGGCGGGGCTCAAAACTATGGCTACACCTTC
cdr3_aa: CSAEGGAQNYGYTF

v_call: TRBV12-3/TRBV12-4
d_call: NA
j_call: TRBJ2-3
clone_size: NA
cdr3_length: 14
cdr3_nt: TGTGCCAGCAGTGACGACAGTAGCACAGATGCGGAGTATTTT
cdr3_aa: CASSDDSSTDAEYF

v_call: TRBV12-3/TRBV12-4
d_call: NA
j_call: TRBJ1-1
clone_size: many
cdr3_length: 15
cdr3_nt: TGTGCCAGCAGTCAACCTCAGCTTCAGGGAACTGAAGCTTTCTTT
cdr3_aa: CASSQPQLQGTEAFF

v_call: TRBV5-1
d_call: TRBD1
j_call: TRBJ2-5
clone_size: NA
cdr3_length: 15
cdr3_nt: TGCGCCAGCAGCTTGTCCCGGACAGGGCAAGAGACCCAGTACTTC
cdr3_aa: CASSLSRTGQETQYF

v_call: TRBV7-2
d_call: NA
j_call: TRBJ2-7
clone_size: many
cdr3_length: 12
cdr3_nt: TGTGCCAGCAGCACGGTAGGCTACGAGCAGTACTTC
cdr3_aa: CASSTVGYEQYF

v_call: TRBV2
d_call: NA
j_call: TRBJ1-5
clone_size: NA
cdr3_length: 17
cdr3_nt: TGTGCCAGCAACGAGAAACGGGGGGGCCCGCAGGATCAGCCCCAGCATTTT
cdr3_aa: CASNEKRGGPQDQPQHF

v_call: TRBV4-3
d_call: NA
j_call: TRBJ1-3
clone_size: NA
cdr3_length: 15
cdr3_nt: TGCGCCAGCAGCCAAGAGGGGACCACTGGAAACACCATATATTTT
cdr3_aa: CASSQEGTTGNTIYF

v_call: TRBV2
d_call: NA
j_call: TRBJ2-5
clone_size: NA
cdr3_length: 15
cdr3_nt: TGTGCCAGCAGTGAGCGCGTACTAGCATTGGAGACCCAGTACTTC
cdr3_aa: CASSERVLALETQYF

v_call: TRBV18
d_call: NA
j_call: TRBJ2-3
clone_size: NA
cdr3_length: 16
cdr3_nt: TGTGCCAGCTCATCCGACAGAACAGTGGGCACAGATACGCAGTATTTT
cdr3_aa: CASSSDRTVGTDTQYF

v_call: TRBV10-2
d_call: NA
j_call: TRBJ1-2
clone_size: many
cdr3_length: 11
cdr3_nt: TGCGCCAGCAGTGACCACTATGGCTACACCTTC
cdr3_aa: CASSDHYGYTF

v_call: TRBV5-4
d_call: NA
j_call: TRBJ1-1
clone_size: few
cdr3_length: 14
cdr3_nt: TGTGCCAGCAGCCAAAAAAGGGGGAACACTGAAGCTTTCTTT
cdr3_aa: CASSQKRGNTEAFF